These 3 T cell receptor beta chains came from one sample sequenced in a study of sequential checkpoint blockade in melanoma (dated 2019 in TCRdb). Explained via the paper, the treatment or condition label denotes: randomized to nivolumab then ipilimumab (arm A) or the reverse (arm B). The library was produced with the immunoSEQ multiplex PCR assay. TCRdb limited this immuneACCESS table to in-frame rearrangements with V and J called. A share of clones is missing; checked studies link under half to unresolved V genes, and the rest is unexplained. A total of around 10,000 clones appear in this sample, 73% of them only once. The top ten clones comprise under 45% of the sample. The material sequenced was CD8+ T cells sorted from blood (inferred from file names), taken from a patient given nivolumab and ipilimumab in sequence. Source of these receptors: a human donor with melanoma.

The chain carries TRBV27 and TRBJ2-7, with 8 positions matching TRBD2. The CDR3 is made up of 13 amino acids. V was pared by 0 bases and J by 9 bases, with 4 bases of the junction left unmatched. Germline assignment: CDR1 MNHEY and CDR2 SMNVEV (reference sequence). As DNA, the CDR3 is TGTGCCAGCAGTTTATCGCAGGCGGGAGGGCAGTACTTC. Protein product: CASSLSQAGGQYF.

This clone was detected once. This chain joins TRBV27 and TRBJ2-5, with 7 bases lining up with TRBD1. CDR1 is MNHEY, CDR2 SMNVEV, per germline (reference sequence). The CDR3 runs 15 residues. V lost 6 bases and J lost 4; bases outside the gene matches: 11. For the CDR3, the DNA is TGTGCCAGCAGGGTACAGGGGCGGAGAGGAGAGACCCAGTACTTC. Translation: CASRVQGRRGETQYF.

This sequence joins TRBV6-4 and TRBJ2-2, with D possibly TRBD2 on 6 matching bases. Germline V gene sequence: CDR1 MRHNA, CDR2 SNTAGT. This CDR3 has 14 amino acids. The germline V and J ends were trimmed by 8 bases and 2 bases, with 12 bases remaining between them. The CDR3 reads CASASEGNTGELFF. The CDR3 DNA reads TGTGCCAGCGCCTCGGAGGGAAACACCGGGGAGCTGTTTTTT.